The rows below give T cell receptor beta chains drawn from one sample of a study of blood T cell repertoires in COVID-19. The method was immunoSEQ multiplex PCR; TCRdb's version includes in-frame clones alone and lacks a portion of them. Of about 500,000 clones listed, 89% are singletons. Specimen: peripheral blood. The receptor set was obtained from a man aged 18 to 29 with COVID-19, enrolled during active disease. Both conserved end residues are trimmed from each CDR3. Fields, in order: V gene, CDR3 protein.

>TRBV18
ASSPPAGGYT
>TRBV5-1
ASSRRPAISPFRSGNTIY
>TRBV9
ASSLGQQNIQY
>TRBV24-1
ATSDPGPGDYEQY
>TRBV7-9
ASSSPRPGLGFTDTQY
>TRBV5-4
ASSLEQGPYEQY
>TRBV4-1
ASSQERGQGRNGELF
>TRBV28
ASSFFSPNEQF
>TRBV19
ASSIHWGSGGYT
>TRBV6-2/TRBV6-3
ASSAPGLGAYEQY
>TRBV7-2
ASSLGAGHYNEQF
>TRBV12-3/TRBV12-4
ASWNRGTEAF
>TRBV7-6
ASSLTGLTGKEKLF
>TRBV10-3
AISESGDQETQY
>TRBV7-9
ASSSGTQATDTQY
>TRBV11-2
ASSLDLQASYNEQF
>TRBV9
ASSVFGGSTEAF
>TRBV18
ASSSGGQGSLTQY
>TRBV24-1
ATQQSSGANVLT
>TRBV10-1
ASSEWRGGLAAQY
>TRBV29-1
SVIRGDYGYT
>TRBV12-3/TRBV12-4
ASSFQGVSEAF
>TRBV27
ASSPGAGGNYIQY
>TRBV19
ASSIRQGGDTQY
>TRBV19
ASTAAGGQGETQY
>TRBV7-9
ASSLGSAEYYEQY
>TRBV5-4
ASSQVTGSDEKLF
>TRBV6-8
ASSYCYREQF
>TRBV21-1
ASSKAGAGRADTQY
>TRBV7-6
ASSRRQGAPGELF
>TRBV7-9
ASSSRGIETQY
>TRBV15
ATSRGQGGYEQY
>TRBV18
ASSPPNGQRLDGYT
>TRBV2
ASREDRGLGEQY
>TRBV30
AWSATGVRETQY
>TRBV12-3/TRBV12-4
ASSLPGGTEAF
>TRBV28
ASIPQTGGTEAF
>TRBV15
ATSSSTGLYYGYT
>TRBV2
ASIYQGNTEAF
>TRBV7-9
ASATGRLSSYNSPLH
>TRBV30
AWSVHVTTAYT